Below, 8 T cell receptor beta chains from the same sample are listed, as sequenced in a study of T cells in Graves' hyperthyroidism and ophthalmopathy. Template material for amplifying TCR beta CDR3 regions consisted of RNA transcripts. During a first-round RT-PCR of the TCR CDR3, the HTBI primer set was used. TCRdb independently ran MiXCR on the multiplex PCR reads; one entry per CDR3 protein. Of fewer than 350,000 distinct CDR3 sequences detected, roughly a fifth appear once; the ten largest clones hold about 40%. Sample: blood. These receptors all stem from a man aged 50-59 years with Graves' ophthalmopathy.

The chain combines TRBV6-1 with TRBJ2-5; D unresolved. Germline CDR1 is MNHNS and CDR2 is SASEGT. This CDR3 spans 13 amino acids. V gave up 7 bases and J gave up 4 bases, with 13 bases separating them. CDR3 DNA sequence: TGTGCCAGCAAAGGCCCGGGTGGAGAGACCCAGTACTTC. Translation: CASKGPGGETQYF.

The chain links TRBV5-6 to TRBJ2-5; TRBD2 might be the D (7 bases). Germline assignment: CDR1 SGHDT and CDR2 YYEEEE. The ends were cut back, 7 bases at V and 7 bases at J, with 11 bases in the middle. The CDR3 totals 11 residues. The CDR3 coding sequence is TGTGCCAGCCGAAGGGGGGGGACCCAGTACTTC. It yields the protein CASRRGGTQYF.

This clonotype was seen at least ten times. The chain recombines TRBV10-3 with TRBJ2-2, with D unclear. The V gene's germline CDR1 is ENHRY and CDR2 SYGVKD. The CDR3 consists of 14 residues. With 0 bases removed from V and 10 bases from J, the gap between germline ends came to 12 bases. CDR3 sequence (DNA): TGTGCCATCAGTGAGTCCCAACGTGCGACGGAGCTGTTTTTT. This codes for CAISESQRATELFF.

The rearrangement links TRBV24-1 to TRBJ2-5; D uncertain. V lost 4 bases, J lost 2 bases, and 7 bases lay in between. The length of the CDR3 is 13 residues. Germline-derived CDR1 and CDR2 are KGHDR and SFDVKD. The CDR3 sequence: CATSDSNQETQYF. The DNA for the CDR3 is TGTGCCACCAGTGACTCAAATCAAGAGACCCAGTACTTC.

Only a few counts were recorded for this clonotype. The chain uses TRBV7-9 and TRBJ2-5; D not certain. CDR1 and CDR2 (germline): SEHNR, FQNEAQ (reference sequence). V was trimmed by 1 base and J by 4 bases, leaving 7 bases between them. The CDR3 is made up of 13 amino acids. The CDR3 nucleotides are TGTGCCAGCAGCTTAGTATTGTTAGAGACCCAGTACTTC. It specifies CASSLVLLETQYF.

As concerns this clonotype: A much more abundant neighbour one base away suggests this may be a read error. The chain is built from TRBV12-3 or TRBV12-4 and TRBJ1-2, with D possibly matching TRBD1 (6 bases). With 5 bases removed from V and 8 bases from J, the gap between germline ends came to 12 bases. The CDR3 contains 12 residues. This chain's CDR3 is CASSLPGAGYTF. Here the CDR3 DNA reads TGTGCCAGCAGTCTCCCAGGGGCCGGCTACACCTTC.

Many counts were recorded for this clonotype. The chain couples TRBV28 to TRBJ2-7, with D perhaps matching TRBD2 (6 bases). The CDR3 covers 12 residues. V lost 2 bases and J lost 6, with 8 bases in between. Germline CDR1 and CDR2: MDHEN and SYDVKM. The DNA of the CDR3 is TGTGCCAGCAGTTTAGGGACTGGCGAGCAGTACTTC. Its translation: CASSLGTGEQYF. Together with reference TRBV28 and TRBJ2-7, the CDR3 gives the full variable domain: DVKVTQSSRYLVKRTGEKVFLECVQDMDHENMFWYRQDPGLGLRLIYFSYDVKMKEKGDIPEGYSVSREKKERFSLILESASTNQTSMYLCASSLGTGEQYFGPGTRLTVT.

This clonotype occurred many times. This chain joins TRBV11-2 and TRBJ2-1; 13 bases line up with TRBD2. Germline values: CDR1 SGHAT, CDR2 FQNNGV. With V trimmed by 5 bases and J by 6 bases, 4 bases remained unmatched. The CDR3 has 15 amino acids. The CDR3 bases are TGTGCCAGCAGCGCGGGACTAGCGGGACTCAATGAGCAGTTCTTC. Amino acid sequence: CASSAGLAGLNEQFF.